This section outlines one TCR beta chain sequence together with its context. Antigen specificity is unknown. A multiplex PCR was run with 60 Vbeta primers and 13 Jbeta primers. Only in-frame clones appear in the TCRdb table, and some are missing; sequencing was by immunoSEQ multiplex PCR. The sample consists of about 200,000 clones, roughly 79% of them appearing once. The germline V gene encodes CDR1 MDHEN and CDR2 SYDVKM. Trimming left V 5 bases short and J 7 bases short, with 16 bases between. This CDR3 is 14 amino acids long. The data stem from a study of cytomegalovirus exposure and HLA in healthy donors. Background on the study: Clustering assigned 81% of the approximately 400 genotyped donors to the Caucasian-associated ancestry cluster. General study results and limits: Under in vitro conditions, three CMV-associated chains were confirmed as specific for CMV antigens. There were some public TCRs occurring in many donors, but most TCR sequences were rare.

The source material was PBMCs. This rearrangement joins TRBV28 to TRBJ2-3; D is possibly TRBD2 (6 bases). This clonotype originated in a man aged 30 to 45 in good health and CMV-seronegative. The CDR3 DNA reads TGTGCCAGCAGTCCATTCGGGGGTTCAAATACGCAGTATTTT. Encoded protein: CASSPFGGSNTQYF.